This T cell receptor beta chain appears in the sequencing data of a study of shared clonotypes between healthy human individuals. Method: immunoSEQ multiplex PCR; TCRdb's copy keeps in-frame clones and lacks some. The sample holds approximately 500,000 clones, about three quarters seen once. Germline lookup yields CDR1 SGDLS and CDR2 YYNGEE. V lost 0 bases, J lost 3 bases, and 10 bases lay in between. The CDR3 spans 15 residues. The chain has TRBV9 and TRBJ2-1, with D possibly being TRBD2 (5 bases). Sequenced: PBMCs. The clonotype comes from a middle-aged woman in good health. Some clones in this sample may be carry-over from other donors' samples. The CDR3 DNA follows: TGTGCCAGCAGCGTAGGGGCTAGCCTCTACAATGAGCAGTTCTTC. Translation: CASSVGASLYNEQFF.